This T cell receptor beta chain appears in the sequencing data of a study of OX40 agonist ivuxolimab in advanced cancers. Background on the whole study: The costimulatory receptor OX40 (CD134) was targeted by ivuxolimab, a fully human IgG2 agonistic monoclonal antibody. Of the roughly 51 dose-escalation patients, hepatocellular carcinoma was present in approximately 20, melanoma in approximately 15, renal cell carcinoma in 9 and head and neck cancer in 9. Prior anti-PD-1, anti-PD-L1 or anti-CTLA-4 therapy was permitted, and checkpoint inhibitors had been received by approximately 39% of dose-escalation patients. Partial responses occurred in three dose-escalation patients, of whom one had hepatocellular carcinoma and two had cutaneous melanoma. The point of sequencing TCRbeta in the periphery was to test whether ivuxolimab changed TCR sequence diversity and drove clonal T-cell expansion. Intravenous ivuxolimab was administered to patients every 2 weeks at six dose levels: 0.01, 0.1, 0.3, 1.5, 3 and 10 mg/kg. The paper reports the monotherapy dose-escalation portion (N = 52 patients) of the phase I ivuxolimab trial. The dose-escalation cohort was 82.7% male with a mean age of about 58 years, ranging from roughly 20 to 85.

This clone was seen just once. Its antigen remains unidentified. Per-base qualities were not stored, and no clone one base away is much larger. Sequences MNHEY (CDR1) and SMNVEV (CDR2) are obtained from the germline V gene (reference sequence). The CDR3, from cysteine to phenylalanine, totals 14 residues. Just CDR3 DNA is preserved here, 42 bases in frame from base 1. A distance of 12 bases separates the germline ends of V and J, which lose 5 bases and 4 bases respectively. What the work shows at the level of the full study, not this receptor alone: After ivuxolimab, expanded clones were on average more numerous among CD8+ T cells than among CD4+ T cells. In the 0.1-3.0 mg/kg groups, partial responders were among the patients with the lowest normalized peripheral clonal expansion, particularly in CD8+ T cells. Antigen specificity was not determined for the clonally expanded peripheral T cells. At doses of 0.1 to 3.0 mg/kg, clonal expansion of both CD4+ and CD8+ T cells in blood was seen between baseline and week 6. Low levels of normalized T-cell clonal expansion were also seen in some patients who did not respond.

To sequence the TCRbeta CDR3 region, genomic DNA was isolated from the sorted cells. The immunoSEQ Assay was used to sequence the TCRbeta CDR3 regions. TCRdb obtained this table from immuneACCESS and retained in-frame rearrangements with V and J assigned. These tables miss some clones; where compared with another copy, unresolved V genes account for less than half of the shortfall, and the remainder is unexplained. The sample includes around 14,000 clones, with around four fifths observed a single time. 30% to 40% of the sample lies in the top ten. Patients with a history of autoimmune disease or receiving systemic immunosuppression were excluded from the trial. In every dose cohort, peripheral blood was drawn for TCR sequencing at baseline, cycle 4 day 1, and cycle 7 day 1. The samples were drawn from a first-in-human, open-label, multicenter phase I dose-escalation trial of ivuxolimab. Adults with locally advanced or metastatic head and neck squamous cell, hepatocellular, melanoma or renal cell carcinoma were enrolled in the trial. Before TCR sequencing, CD4+ T cells and CD8+ T cells were sorted from peripheral blood as separate populations.

This clonotype was obtained from an adult with an advanced solid tumor such as melanoma, head and neck, liver or kidney cancer. The sequencing used CD4+ or CD8+ T cells sorted from blood, collected in a trial of the OX40 agonist ivuxolimab. The chain uses TRBV27 and TRBJ2-1, with TRBD2 perhaps the D gene, on 6 matching bases. The DNA sequence is as follows: TGTGCCAGCAGTAAGGAGGGATTGTACAATGAGCAGTTCTTC. Its coded protein is CASSKEGLYNEQFF.